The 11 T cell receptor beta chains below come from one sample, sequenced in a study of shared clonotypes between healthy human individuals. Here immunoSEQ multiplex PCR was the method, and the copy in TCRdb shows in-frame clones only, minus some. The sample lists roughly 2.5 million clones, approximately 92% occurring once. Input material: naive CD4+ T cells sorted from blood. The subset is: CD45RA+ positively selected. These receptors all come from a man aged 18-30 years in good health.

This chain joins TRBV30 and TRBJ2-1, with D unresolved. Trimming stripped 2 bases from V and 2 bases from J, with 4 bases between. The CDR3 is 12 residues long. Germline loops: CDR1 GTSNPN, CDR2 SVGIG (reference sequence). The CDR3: CAWSSAYNEQFF. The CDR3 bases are TGTGCCTGGAGTTCCGCCTACAATGAGCAGTTCTTC.

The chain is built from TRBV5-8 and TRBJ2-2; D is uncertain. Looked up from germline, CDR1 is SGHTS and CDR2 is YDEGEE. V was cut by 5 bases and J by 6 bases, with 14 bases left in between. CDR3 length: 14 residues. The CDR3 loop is CASRGFHSAGELFF. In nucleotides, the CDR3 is TGTGCCAGCAGGGGTTTCCACTCGGCCGGGGAGCTGTTTTTT.

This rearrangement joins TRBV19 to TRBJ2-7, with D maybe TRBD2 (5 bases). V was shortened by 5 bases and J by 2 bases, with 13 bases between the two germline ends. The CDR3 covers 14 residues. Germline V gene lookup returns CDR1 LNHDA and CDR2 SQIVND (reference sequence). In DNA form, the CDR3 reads TGTGCCAGTAGTCGACCGGGAAACACCTACGAGCAGTACTTC. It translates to CASSRPGNTYEQYF. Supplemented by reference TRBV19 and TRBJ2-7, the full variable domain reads DGGITQSPKYLFRKEGQNVTLSCEQNLNHDAMYWYRQDPGQGLRLIYYSQIVNDFQKGDIAEGYSVSREKKESFPLTVTSAQKNPTAFYLCASSRPGNTYEQYFGPGTRLTVT.

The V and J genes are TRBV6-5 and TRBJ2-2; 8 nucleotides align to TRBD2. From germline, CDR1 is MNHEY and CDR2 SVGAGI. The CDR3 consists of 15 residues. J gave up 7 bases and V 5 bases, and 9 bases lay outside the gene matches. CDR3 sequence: CASSPKREQSGELFF. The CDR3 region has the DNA TGTGCCAGCAGTCCCAAGCGGGAGCAGAGCGGGGAGCTGTTTTTT.

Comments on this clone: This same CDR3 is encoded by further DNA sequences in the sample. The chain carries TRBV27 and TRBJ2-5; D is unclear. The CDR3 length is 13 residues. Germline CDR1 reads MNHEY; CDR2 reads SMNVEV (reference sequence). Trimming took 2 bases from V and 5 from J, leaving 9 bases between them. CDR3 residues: CASSLNFGETQYF. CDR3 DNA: TGTGCCAGCAGTTTAAATTTTGGGGAGACCCAGTACTTC.

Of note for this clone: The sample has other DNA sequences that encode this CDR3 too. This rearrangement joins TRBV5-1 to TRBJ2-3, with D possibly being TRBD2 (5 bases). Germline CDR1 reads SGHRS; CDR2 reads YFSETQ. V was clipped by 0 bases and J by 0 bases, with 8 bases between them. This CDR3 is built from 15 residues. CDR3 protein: CASSLGGVSTDTQYF. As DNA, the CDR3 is TGCGCCAGCAGCTTGGGGGGAGTTAGCACAGATACGCAGTATTTT.

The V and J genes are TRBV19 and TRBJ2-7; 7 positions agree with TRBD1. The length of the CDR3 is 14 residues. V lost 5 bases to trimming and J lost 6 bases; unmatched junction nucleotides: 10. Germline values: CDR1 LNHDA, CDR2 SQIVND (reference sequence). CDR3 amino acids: CASSQGTGVFEQYF. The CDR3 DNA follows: TGTGCCAGTAGTCAGGGAACAGGGGTGTTCGAGCAGTACTTC.

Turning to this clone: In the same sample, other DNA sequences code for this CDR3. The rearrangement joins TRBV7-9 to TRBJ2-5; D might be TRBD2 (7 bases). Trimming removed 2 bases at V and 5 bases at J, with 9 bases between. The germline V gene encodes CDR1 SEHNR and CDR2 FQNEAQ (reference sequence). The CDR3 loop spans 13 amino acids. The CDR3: CASSLKGGETQYF. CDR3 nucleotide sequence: TGTGCCAGCAGCTTAAAGGGGGGGGAGACCCAGTACTTC.

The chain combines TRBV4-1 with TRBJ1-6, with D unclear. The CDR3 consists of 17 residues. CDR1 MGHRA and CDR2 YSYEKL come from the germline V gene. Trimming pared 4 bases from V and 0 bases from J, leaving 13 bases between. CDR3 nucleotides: TGCGCCAGCAGCCTAGCTCAGACGAGCTCCTATAATTCACCCCTCCACTTT. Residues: CASSLAQTSSYNSPLHF.

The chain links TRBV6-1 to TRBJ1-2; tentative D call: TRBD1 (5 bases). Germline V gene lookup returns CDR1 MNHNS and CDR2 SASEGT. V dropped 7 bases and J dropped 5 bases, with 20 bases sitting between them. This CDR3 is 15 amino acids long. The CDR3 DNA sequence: TGTGCCAGCACCCCTAAGGCGGGGGGGATGTATGGCTACACCTTC. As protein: CASTPKAGGMYGYTF.

DNA of the CDR3: TGTGCCAGTAGTAACCTTGGAAAATTTTCGGTACGCGTCGGGAGCAATCAGCCCCAGCATTTT. Amino acids: CASSNLGKFSVRVGSNQPQHF. The rearrangement uses TRBV19 and TRBJ1-5; D is unclear. Germline V gene data show CDR1 as LNHDA and CDR2 as SQIVND (reference sequence). V was pared by 4 bases and J by 1 base, with 29 bases between. The CDR3 runs to 21 residues.